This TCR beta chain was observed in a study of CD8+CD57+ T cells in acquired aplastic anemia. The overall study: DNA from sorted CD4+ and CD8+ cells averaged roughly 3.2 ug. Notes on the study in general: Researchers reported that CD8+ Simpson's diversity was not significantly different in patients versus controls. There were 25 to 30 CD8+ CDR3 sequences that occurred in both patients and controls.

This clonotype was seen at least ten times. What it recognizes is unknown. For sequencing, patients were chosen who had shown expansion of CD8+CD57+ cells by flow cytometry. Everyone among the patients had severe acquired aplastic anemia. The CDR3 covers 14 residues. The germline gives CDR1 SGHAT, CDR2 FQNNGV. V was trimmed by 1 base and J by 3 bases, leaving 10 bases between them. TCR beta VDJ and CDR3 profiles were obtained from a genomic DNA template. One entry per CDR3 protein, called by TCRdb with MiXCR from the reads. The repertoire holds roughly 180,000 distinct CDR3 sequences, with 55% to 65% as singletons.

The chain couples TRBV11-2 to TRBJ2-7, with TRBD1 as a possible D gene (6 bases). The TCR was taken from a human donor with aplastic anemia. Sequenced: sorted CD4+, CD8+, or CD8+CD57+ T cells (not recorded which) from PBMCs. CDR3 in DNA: TGTGCCAGCAGCTTAGGGACAGAGAACTACGAGCAGTACTTC. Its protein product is CASSLGTENYEQYF.